This T cell receptor beta chain derives from a study of shared clonotypes between healthy human individuals. Findings and limits, study-wide: Among donors, sharing of clonotypes was expected to be affected by sequencing depth. Estimated richness was generally greater in naive than memory subsets. All-four-donor shared clonotypes had higher generation probabilities than non-shared clonotypes did.

The V and J ends lost 5 bases and 7 bases, in that order; junction bases with no gene match: 5. CDR3 size: 13 residues. CDR1 SGHAT and CDR2 FQNNGV come from the germline V gene. Concerning this clone: Its antigen is currently unknown.

Sequencing was performed with immunoSEQ multiplex PCR; in TCRdb, only in-frame clones are kept and a portion is missing. Counted here are approximately 2.5 million clones, roughly nine tenths occurring once; the ten biggest clones make up roughly 0.14%. The chain recombines TRBV11-2 with TRBJ1-5, with 7 positions matching TRBD1. The source of this sequence is a man in his late teens or twenties in good health. The sequenced sample was naive CD4+ T cells sorted from blood. Subset denoted: CD45RA+ positively selected. The CDR3, as DNA: TGTGCCAGCAGCCCTACAGGGGTGCAGCCCCAGCATTTT. Its protein is CASSPTGVQPQHF.